This T cell receptor beta chain originates from a study of identical twins. The J segment lost 6 bases and the V segment lost 4 bases, leaving 15 bases of the junction unmatched. The length of the CDR3 is 16 residues. Many counts were recorded for this clonotype. TCRdb redid the calling of the 5' RACE reads with MiXCR, one entry per CDR3 protein. The table lists some 660,000 distinct CDR3 sequences, less than 10% of them singletons. These same records also appear under a second study, on yellow fever vaccine responses in identical twins.

The sequence came from a woman aged 18-29 years in good health. Sequencing was done on a sample of PBMCs. The V gene is TRBV12-3 or TRBV12-4, the J gene TRBJ2-7, with 7 bases matching TRBD2. The CDR3 protein is CASSSRNLGGGREQYF. As DNA, the CDR3 is TGTGCCAGCAGTTCCAGAAACCTTGGGGGGGGACGCGAGCAGTACTTC.